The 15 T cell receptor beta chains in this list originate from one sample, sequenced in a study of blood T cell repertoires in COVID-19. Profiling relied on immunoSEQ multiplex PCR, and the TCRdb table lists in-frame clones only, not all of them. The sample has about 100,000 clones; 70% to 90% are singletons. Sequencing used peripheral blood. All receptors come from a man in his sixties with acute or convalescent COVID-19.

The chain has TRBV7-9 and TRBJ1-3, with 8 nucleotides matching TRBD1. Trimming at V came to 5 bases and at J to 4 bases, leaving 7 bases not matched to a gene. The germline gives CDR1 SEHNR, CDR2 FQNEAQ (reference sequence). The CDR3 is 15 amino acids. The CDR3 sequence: CASSISTGVGNTIYF. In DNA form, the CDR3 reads TGTGCCAGCAGCATATCGACAGGGGTCGGAAACACCATATATTTT.

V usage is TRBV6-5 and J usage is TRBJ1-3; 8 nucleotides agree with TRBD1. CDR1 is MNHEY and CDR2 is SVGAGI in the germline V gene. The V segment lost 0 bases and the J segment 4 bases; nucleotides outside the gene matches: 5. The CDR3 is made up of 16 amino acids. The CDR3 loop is CASSYSGTGLGNTIYF. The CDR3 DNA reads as TGTGCCAGCAGTTACTCGGGGACAGGCTTAGGAAACACCATATATTTT.

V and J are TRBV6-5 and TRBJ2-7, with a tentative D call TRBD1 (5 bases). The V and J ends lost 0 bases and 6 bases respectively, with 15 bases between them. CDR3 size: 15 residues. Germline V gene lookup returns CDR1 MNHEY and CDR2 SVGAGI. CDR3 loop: CASSYSVAGLGEQYF. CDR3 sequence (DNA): TGTGCCAGCAGTTACTCGGTTGCAGGGCTTGGCGAGCAGTACTTC.

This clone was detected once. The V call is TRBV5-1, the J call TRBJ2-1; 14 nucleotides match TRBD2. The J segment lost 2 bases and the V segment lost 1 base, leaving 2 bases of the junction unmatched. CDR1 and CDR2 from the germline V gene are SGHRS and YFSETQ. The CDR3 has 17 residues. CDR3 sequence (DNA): TGCGCCAGCAGCTTGTTGACTAGCGGGAGGGCCTACAATGAGCAGTTCTTC. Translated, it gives CASSLLTSGRAYNEQFF.

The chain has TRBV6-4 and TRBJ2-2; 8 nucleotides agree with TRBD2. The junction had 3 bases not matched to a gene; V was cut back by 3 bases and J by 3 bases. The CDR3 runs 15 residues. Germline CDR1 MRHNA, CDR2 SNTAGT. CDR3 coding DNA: TGTGCCAGCAGTGAGATTAGCGGGGACACCGGGGAGCTGTTTTTT. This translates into CASSEISGDTGELFF.

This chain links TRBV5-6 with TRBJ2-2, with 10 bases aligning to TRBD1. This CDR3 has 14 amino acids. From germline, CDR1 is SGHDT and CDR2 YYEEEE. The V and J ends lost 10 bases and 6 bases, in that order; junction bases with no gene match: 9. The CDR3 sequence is CACQDRGQSGELFF. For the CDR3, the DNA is TGTGCCTGTCAAGACAGGGGGCAATCCGGGGAGCTGTTTTTT.

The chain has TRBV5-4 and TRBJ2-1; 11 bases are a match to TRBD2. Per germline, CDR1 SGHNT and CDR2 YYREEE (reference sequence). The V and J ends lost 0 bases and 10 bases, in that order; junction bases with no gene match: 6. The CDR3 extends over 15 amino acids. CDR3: CASSLAFSGGEEQFF. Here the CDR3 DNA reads TGTGCCAGCAGCTTGGCTTTTAGCGGGGGGGAGGAGCAGTTCTTC.

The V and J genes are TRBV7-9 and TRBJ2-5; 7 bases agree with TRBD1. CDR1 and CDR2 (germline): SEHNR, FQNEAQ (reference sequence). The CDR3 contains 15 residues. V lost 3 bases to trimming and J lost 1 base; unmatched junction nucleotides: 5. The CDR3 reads CASSFSGTVQETQYF. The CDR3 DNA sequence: TGTGCCAGCAGCTTTTCGGGGACAGTCCAAGAGACCCAGTACTTC.

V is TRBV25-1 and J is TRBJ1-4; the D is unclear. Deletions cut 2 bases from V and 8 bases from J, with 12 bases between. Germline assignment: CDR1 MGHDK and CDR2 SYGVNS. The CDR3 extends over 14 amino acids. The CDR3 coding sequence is TGTGCCAGCAGTGAAACTAACGGTCGGGAAAAACTGTTTTTT. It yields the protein CASSETNGREKLFF. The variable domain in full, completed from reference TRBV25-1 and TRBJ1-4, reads EADIYQTPRYLVIGTGKKITLECSQTMGHDKMYWYQQDPGMELHLIHYSYGVNSTEKGDLSSESTVSRIRTEHFPLTLESARPSHTSQYLCASSETNGREKLFFGSGTQLSVL.

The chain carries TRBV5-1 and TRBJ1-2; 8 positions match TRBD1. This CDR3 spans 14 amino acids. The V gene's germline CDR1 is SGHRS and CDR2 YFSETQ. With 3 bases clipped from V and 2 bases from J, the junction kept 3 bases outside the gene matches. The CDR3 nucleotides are TGCGCCAGCAGCTCGACAGGGGCCAACTATGGCTACACCTTC. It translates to CASSSTGANYGYTF.

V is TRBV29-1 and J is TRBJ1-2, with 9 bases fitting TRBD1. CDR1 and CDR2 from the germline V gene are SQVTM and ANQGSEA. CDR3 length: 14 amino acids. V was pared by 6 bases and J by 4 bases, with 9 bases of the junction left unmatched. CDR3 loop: CSVETGGAGYGYTF. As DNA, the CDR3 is TGCAGCGTAGAAACAGGGGGCGCCGGCTATGGCTACACCTTC.

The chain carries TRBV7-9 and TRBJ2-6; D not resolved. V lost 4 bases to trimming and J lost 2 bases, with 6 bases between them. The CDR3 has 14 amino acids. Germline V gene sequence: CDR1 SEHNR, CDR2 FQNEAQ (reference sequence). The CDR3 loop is CASSSGAGANVLTF. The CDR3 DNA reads TGTGCCAGCAGCTCGGGTGCTGGGGCCAACGTCCTGACTTTC.

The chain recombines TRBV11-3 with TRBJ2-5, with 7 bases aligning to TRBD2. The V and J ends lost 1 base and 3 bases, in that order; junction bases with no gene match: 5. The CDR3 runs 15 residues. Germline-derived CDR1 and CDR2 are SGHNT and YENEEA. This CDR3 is CASSLGRGGEETQYF. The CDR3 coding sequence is TGTGCCAGCAGCTTAGGACGCGGGGGAGAAGAGACCCAGTACTTC.

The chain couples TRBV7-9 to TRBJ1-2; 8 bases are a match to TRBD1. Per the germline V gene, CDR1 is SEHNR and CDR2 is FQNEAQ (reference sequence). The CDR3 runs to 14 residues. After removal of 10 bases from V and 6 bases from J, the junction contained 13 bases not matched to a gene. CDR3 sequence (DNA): TGTGCCACCGAAGATACGGCAGGGGGCAATGGCTACACCTTC. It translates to CATEDTAGGNGYTF. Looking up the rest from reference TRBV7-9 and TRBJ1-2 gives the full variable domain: DTGVSQNPRHKITKRGQNVTFRCDPISEHNRLYWYRQTLGQGPEFLTYFQNEAQLEKSRLLSDRFSAERPKGSFSTLEIQRTEQGDSAMYLCATEDTAGGNGYTFGSGTRLTVV.

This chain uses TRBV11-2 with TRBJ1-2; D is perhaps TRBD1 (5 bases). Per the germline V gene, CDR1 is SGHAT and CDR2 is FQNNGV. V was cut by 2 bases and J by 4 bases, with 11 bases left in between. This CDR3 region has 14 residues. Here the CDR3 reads CASSLPDSLYGYTF. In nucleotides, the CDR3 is TGTGCCAGCAGCTTACCTGACAGCCTCTATGGCTACACCTTC.